The 5 T cell receptor beta chains presented below share a single source sample, sequenced in a study of CD8 T cells in ankylosing spondylitis. No cognate antigen is known for these TCRs. TCRdb used MiXCR to reprocess the 5' RACE reads, holding one entry per CDR3 protein. This sample has about 510,000 distinct CDR3 sequences; approximately 5% occur once, and the top ten carry 3% to 4.5%. Study findings and constraints: Characteristic of ankylosing spondylitis blood, it appeared, was a TCR beta motif comprising several highly homologous variants.

Sequencing input: blood, either unsorted or a sorted T cell fraction (not recorded which). These receptors were taken from a male donor with ankylosing spondylitis.

This clonotype was counted ten times or more. The rearrangement links TRBV29-1 to TRBJ2-2; 10 nucleotides align to TRBD1. Per the germline V gene, CDR1 is SQVTM and CDR2 is ANQGSEA. Trimming at V came to 6 bases and at J to 4 bases, leaving 8 bases not matched to a gene. The CDR3 is 15 amino acids. CDR3 sequence: CSVPNDRGPTGELFF. The CDR3 DNA reads as TGCAGCGTCCCCAACGACAGGGGGCCCACCGGGGAGCTGTTTTTT.

CDR3 coding DNA: TGTGCCAGCAGGGCGGACAACCTGCACTACGAGCAGTACTTC. Translated, it gives CASRADNLHYEQYF. This rearrangement joins TRBV6-1 to TRBJ2-7; D might be TRBD1 (5 bases). CDR1 is MNHNS, CDR2 SASEGT, per germline. This CDR3 is 14 amino acids long. The V gene lost 6 bases and the J gene lost 3 bases, with 15 bases spanning the gap.

This clonotype was seen at least ten times. The genes are TRBV4-1 and TRBJ2-4; the D is unclear. The CDR3 loop spans 14 amino acids. Per the germline V gene, CDR1 is MGHRA and CDR2 is YSYEKL. Trimming removed 3 bases from V and 7 bases from J, with 13 bases in between. CDR3 bases: TGCGCCAGCAGCCAGTGGCCTTTAGGGAACATTCAGTACTTC. This encodes CASSQWPLGNIQYF.

About this clonotype: A much larger clone differs by one base, so this may be a read error. The V gene is TRBV7-2, the J gene TRBJ2-5; D may be TRBD1 or TRBD2 (5 bases each). This CDR3 has 15 amino acids. Germline V gene sequence: CDR1 SGHTA, CDR2 FQGNSA. CDR3 sequence: CASSLWGSGGEAQYF. CDR3 in DNA: TGTGCCAGCAGCTTATGGGGCTCCGGAGGAGAGGCCCAGTACTTC.

This clonotype came up many times. V and J are TRBV14 and TRBJ2-3; D not resolved. Germline V CDR1 and CDR2: SGHDN, FVKESK. Trimming took 2 bases from V and 0 from J, leaving 9 bases between them. This CDR3 spans 15 amino acids. The chain's CDR3 is CASSQTYGSTDTQYF. The CDR3 DNA reads TGTGCCAGCAGCCAAACGTATGGTAGCACAGATACGCAGTATTTT.